A single sample gave rise to the 30 T cell receptor beta chains below, sequenced in a study of CD8 T cells in ankylosing spondylitis. Study conclusions and caveats: What appeared characteristic of ankylosing spondylitis blood was a TCR beta motif of seven to nine highly homologous variants.

TCRdb recomputed calls from the 5' RACE reads with MiXCR, one row per CDR3 protein. The sample contains some 840,000 distinct CDR3 sequences, 12% of which appear only once. These receptors are not linked to any known antigen. Sequenced input: blood, either unsorted or a sorted T cell fraction (not recorded which). All receptors come from a male donor with ankylosing spondylitis.

This clonotype was seen at least ten times. In nucleotides, the CDR3 is TGCAGTGCCACCGGGAGGAGGTCCGAGCAGTACTTC. This translates into CSATGRRSEQYF. V and J are TRBV20-1 and TRBJ2-7; 7 bases are shared with TRBD2. This CDR3 spans 12 amino acids. Germline V gene sequence: CDR1 DFQATT, CDR2 SNEGSKA (reference sequence). The J segment lost 6 bases and the V segment lost 6 bases, leaving 8 bases of the junction unmatched.

The chain recombines TRBV4-3 with TRBJ2-2; D perhaps matches TRBD1 (6 bases). CDR1 LGHNA and CDR2 YSLEER come from the germline V gene. CDR3 length equals 14 residues. The germline V and J ends were trimmed by 4 bases and 6 bases, with 12 bases remaining between them. The CDR3 loop is CASSLQGRAGELFF. CDR3 nucleotides: TGCGCCAGCAGCCTACAGGGTAGGGCCGGGGAGCTGTTTTTT.

This clonotype was found many times. The chain links TRBV6-6 to TRBJ1-2, with no clear D. The germline V gene has CDR1 MNHNY and CDR2 SVGAGI (reference sequence). The V end lost 2 bases, the J end lost 1 base, and 8 bases lay between the germline ends. The CDR3 spans 14 residues. The CDR3 reads CASSYRTVNYGYTF. The CDR3 region has the DNA TGTGCCAGCAGTTACAGGACGGTTAACTATGGCTACACCTTC.

The chain carries TRBV3-1 and TRBJ2-3, with 8 bases lining up with TRBD2. Germline V gene data show CDR1 as LGHDT and CDR2 as YNNKEL (reference sequence). The CDR3 spans 17 residues. The V segment lost 0 bases and the J segment 1 base; nucleotides outside the gene matches: 6. The CDR3 DNA sequence: TGTGCCAGCAGCCAAGATACTAGGCGGGGGGGCACAGATACGCAGTATTTT. Encoded protein: CASSQDTRRGGTDTQYF.

The V call is TRBV4-2, the J call TRBJ2-7; 8 bases are shared with TRBD2. CDR1 is LGHNA and CDR2 is YNFKEQ in the germline V gene. V trimming: 0 bases; J trimming: 6 bases; junction bases outside the gene matches: 4. The CDR3 has 14 residues. The CDR3 nucleotides read TGTGCCAGCAGCCAAGATAGCAGCGGGGGCGAGCAGTACTTC. Residues: CASSQDSSGGEQYF.

This clonotype was observed a few times. The genes are TRBV10-3 and TRBJ2-5; D is unclear. The V gene lost 0 bases and the J gene lost 1 base, with 6 bases spanning the gap. Looked up from germline, CDR1 is ENHRY and CDR2 is SYGVKD. The CDR3 spans 14 residues. CDR3 bases: TGTGCCATCAGTGAGTCGAAGGCCCAAGAGACCCAGTACTTC. This translates into CAISESKAQETQYF.

This clonotype was picked up a small number of times. The chain couples TRBV5-1 to TRBJ2-3; a weak D match, TRBD2 (5 bases). Germline CDR1 is SGHRS and CDR2 is YFSETQ. V lost 4 bases and J lost 5, with 20 bases in between. The CDR3 spans 16 residues. The CDR3 nucleotides are TGCGCCAGCAGCCCTAGCCCCGCAAGCTCGGGAGATACGCAGTATTTT. Encoded protein: CASSPSPASSGDTQYF. Together with reference TRBV5-1 and TRBJ2-3, the CDR3 gives the full variable domain: KAGVTQTPRYLIKTRGQQVTLSCSPISGHRSVSWYQQTPGQGLQFLFEYFSETQRNKGNFPGRFSGRQFSNSRSEMNVSTLELGDSALYLCASSPSPASSGDTQYFGPGTRLTVL.

In its sample, this clonotype was seen a few times. This chain links TRBV7-3 with TRBJ2-1; a possible D gene is TRBD1 (6 bases). The V gene's germline CDR1 is SGHTA and CDR2 FQGTGA. Between the trimmed V and J ends, which lost 4 bases and 9 bases, there was a span of 16 bases. The CDR3 has 14 residues. CDR3 loop: CASSSQGPKAEQFF. DNA of the CDR3: TGTGCCAGCAGCTCACAGGGCCCGAAGGCTGAGCAGTTCTTC.

The J gene is TRBJ2-2, the V gene TRBV20-1, with TRBD1 matching over 7 bases. The CDR3 extends over 14 amino acids. In germline, CDR1 is DFQATT, CDR2 SNEGSKA (reference sequence). V shed 6 bases, J shed 4 bases, and the junction held 8 bases outside the gene matches. CDR3 protein: CSAKTGFGTGELFF. CDR3 in DNA: TGCAGTGCCAAGACAGGGTTTGGCACCGGGGAGCTGTTTTTT.

V usage is TRBV28 and J usage is TRBJ2-7; a possible D gene is TRBD1 (7 bases). V was trimmed by 8 bases and J by 4 bases, leaving 18 bases between them. The CDR3 runs to 14 residues. CDR1 MDHEN and CDR2 SYDVKM come from the germline V gene. The CDR3 nucleotides read TGTGCCAGCCAAAACAGGGGCGGGACATACGAGCAGTACTTC. Amino acids: CASQNRGGTYEQYF.

The chain has TRBV7-2 and TRBJ2-7; D could derive from TRBD1 or TRBD2 (5 bases each). Germline V gives CDR1 SGHTA, CDR2 FQGNSA. The CDR3 loop spans 16 amino acids. V lost 8 bases, J lost 3 bases, and 23 bases lay in between. The CDR3 spells CASSRGRQRRGYEQYF. The DNA for the CDR3 is TGTGCCAGCTCCCGAGGTCGACAGCGTCGGGGCTACGAGCAGTACTTC.

This clonotype came up a few times. The chain joins TRBV7-2 to TRBJ2-1, with unresolved D. In germline, CDR1 is SGHTA, CDR2 FQGNSA. V was trimmed by 0 bases and J by 8 bases, leaving 14 bases between them. The CDR3 extends over 15 amino acids. DNA of the CDR3: TGTGCCAGCAGCTTAGCCCCGGGCCTTAGGTATGAGCAGTTCTTC. Translated, it gives CASSLAPGLRYEQFF.

V is TRBV9 and J is TRBJ2-2; TRBD1 aligns across 12 bases. Trimming cost V 2 bases and J 4 bases; bases outside gene matches: 12. CDR1 is SGDLS, CDR2 YYNGEE, per germline. This CDR3 is built from 19 residues. CDR3 nucleotides: TGTGCCAGCAGCGTCGGATGGGGACAGGGGGCCGTGGTCACCGGGGAGCTGTTTTTT. It encodes CASSVGWGQGAVVTGELFF.

There are a few counts of this clonotype. J is TRBJ2-2 and V is TRBV6-2 or TRBV6-3, with D tentatively TRBD1 or TRBD2 (7 bases each). The V end was cut by 2 bases, the J end by 1 base, with 23 bases between. The CDR3 covers 20 residues. Germline CDR1 reads MNHEY; CDR2 reads SVGEGT. The CDR3 DNA is TGTGCCAGCAGTTACCGCATGGGGGGCAGGGGGGGACGGAACACCGGGGAGCTGTTTTTT. It encodes CASSYRMGGRGGRNTGELFF.

This clonotype was seen more than once but under ten times. The chain joins TRBV9 to TRBJ2-7; 9 nucleotides agree with TRBD1. The J segment lost 0 bases and the V segment lost 0 bases, leaving 1 base of the junction unmatched. The CDR3 extends over 15 amino acids. Per the germline V gene, CDR1 is SGDLS and CDR2 is YYNGEE. CDR3: CASSVEQGASYEQYF. In DNA, the CDR3 is TGTGCCAGCAGCGTAGAACAGGGGGCCTCCTACGAGCAGTACTTC.

The CDR3 loop reads CASSFDRGGNQPQHF. The CDR3 DNA reads as TGTGCCAGCAGTTTTGACAGGGGCGGCAATCAGCCCCAGCATTTT. The chain combines TRBV6-5 with TRBJ1-5; 8 nucleotides align to TRBD1. The germline V gene has CDR1 MNHEY and CDR2 SVGAGI. With V trimmed by 4 bases and J by 2 bases, 4 bases remained unmatched. This CDR3 comprises 15 residues.

A note on this clonotype: One end of the junction does not line up with germline, which may come from a read error. The chain is built from TRBV12-3 or TRBV12-4 and TRBJ2-1; 9 bases match TRBD1. The CDR3 contains 16 residues. The CDR3 sequence is CASNQPGQGPYNEQLF. The CDR3 region has the DNA TGTGCCAGCAATCAACCGGGACAGGGCCCCTACAATGAGCAGCTCTTC.

With regard to this clonotype: This may stem from a read error, because a much larger clone lies one nucleotide away. V usage is TRBV5-7 and J usage is TRBJ1-1; no definite D call. TRBV5-7 is an ORF, and what it does is uncertain. The CDR3 length is 13 residues. The CDR3 DNA follows: TGTGCCAGCAGCATGACACCGAACACTGAAGTTTTCTTT. This codes for CASSMTPNTEVFF.

This clonotype has a handful of counts. J is TRBJ2-1 and V is TRBV5-5; 9 bases align to TRBD1. The J segment lost 0 bases and the V segment lost 5 bases, leaving 6 bases of the junction unmatched. The V gene's germline CDR1 is SGHKS and CDR2 YYEKEE (reference sequence). The CDR3 consists of 16 residues. CDR3 coding DNA: TGTGCCAGCAGTCCGGGACAGGGACACTCCTACAATGAGCAGTTCTTC. It specifies CASSPGQGHSYNEQFF.

This chain joins TRBV4-3 and TRBJ2-1; D uncertain. V was clipped by 0 bases and J by 4 bases, with 7 bases between them. The CDR3 covers 14 residues. Germline V lookup: CDR1 LGHNA, CDR2 YSLEER. CDR3 amino acids: CASSQDRMYNEQFF. CDR3 sequence (DNA): TGCGCCAGCAGCCAAGACAGGATGTACAATGAGCAGTTCTTC.

This chain joins TRBV27 and TRBJ2-7, with 7 bases matching TRBD1. Trimming removed 5 bases from V and 6 bases from J; junction bases left unmatched: 10. The germline V gene has CDR1 MNHEY and CDR2 SMNVEV (reference sequence). The CDR3 runs to 14 residues. DNA of the CDR3: TGTGCCAGCAGTGTCCGACAGGGTATCGGCGAGCAGTACTTC. Translation: CASSVRQGIGEQYF.

The sample holds a few counts of this clonotype. The gene calls are TRBV7-9 and TRBJ2-1, with 9 nucleotides matching TRBD2. Germline V gene lookup returns CDR1 SEHNR and CDR2 FQNEAQ (reference sequence). The CDR3 contains 14 residues. The V and J ends lost 11 bases and 7 bases, in that order; junction bases with no gene match: 12. The CDR3 protein is CAQRGSGSWNEQFF. The CDR3 region has the DNA TGTGCCCAGCGAGGTAGCGGGAGTTGGAATGAGCAGTTCTTC.

This clonotype was seen only a few times. V is TRBV6-5 and J is TRBJ1-4, with a tentative D call TRBD1 (6 bases). Germline V gives CDR1 MNHEY, CDR2 SVGAGI. Trimming shortened V by 0 bases and J by 7 bases, and 15 bases separated the two germline ends. CDR3 length: 16 amino acids. The CDR3 here is CASSYSRTDPAEKLFF. Here the CDR3 DNA reads TGTGCCAGCAGTTACTCTCGGACAGACCCAGCTGAAAAACTGTTTTTT.

The table lists this clonotype with many counts. The V and J genes are TRBV12-3 or TRBV12-4 and TRBJ2-7; 7 nucleotides agree with TRBD1. Trimming at V came to 2 bases and at J to 1 base, leaving 5 bases not matched to a gene. The length of the CDR3 is 15 residues. The chain's CDR3 is CASSLRQGLSYEQYF. Written as DNA, the CDR3 is TGTGCCAGCAGTTTACGACAGGGCCTTTCCTACGAGCAGTACTTC.

This clonotype was detected a few times. The chain combines TRBV7-2 with TRBJ2-1, with 16 nucleotides matching TRBD2. V gave up 8 bases and J gave up 9 bases; unmatched junction bases: 1. Per germline, CDR1 SGHTA and CDR2 FQGNSA. CDR3 size: 13 residues. The CDR3 region is CASGTSGGVEQFF. The CDR3 DNA reads TGTGCCAGCGGGACTAGCGGGGGGGTTGAGCAGTTCTTC.

In this sample, this clonotype turned up many times. The chain links TRBV7-3 to TRBJ1-1; no firm D call. V was clipped by 5 bases and J by 1 base, with 8 bases between them. The length of the CDR3 is 13 residues. Looked up from germline, CDR1 is SGHTA and CDR2 is FQGTGA. CDR3 residues: CASSVFRNTEAFF. The CDR3 nucleotides are TGTGCCAGCAGCGTGTTTCGGAACACTGAAGCTTTCTTT.

This clonotype was counted a few times. The chain recombines TRBV6-5 with TRBJ1-1; D is uncertain. Between the trimmed V and J ends, which lost 6 bases and 4 bases, there was a span of 9 bases. The V gene's germline CDR1 is MNHEY and CDR2 SVGAGI. The CDR3 is 12 residues long. Written as DNA, the CDR3 is TGTGCCAGCAGGTCGGGGAGCACTGAAGCTTTCTTT. It specifies CASRSGSTEAFF.

The rearrangement joins TRBV18 to TRBJ2-3; 12 nucleotides match TRBD1. Germline V gene sequence: CDR1 KGHSH, CDR2 LQKENI. V trimming: 6 bases; J trimming: 6 bases; junction bases outside the gene matches: 10. This CDR3 contains 16 residues. Here the CDR3 reads CASSPAGTGGLDTQYF. CDR3 in DNA: TGTGCCAGCTCCCCAGCGGGGACAGGGGGCCTTGATACGCAGTATTTT.

The chain joins TRBV5-1 to TRBJ2-5; D ambiguous. From germline, CDR1 is SGHRS and CDR2 YFSETQ. The CDR3 spans 14 residues. Between the trimmed V and J ends, which lost 2 bases and 2 bases, there was a span of 10 bases. The CDR3 coding sequence is TGCGCCAGCAGCTTTCAACAGATTCAAGAGACCCAGTACTTC. The encoded protein is CASSFQQIQETQYF.

V usage is TRBV24-1 and J usage is TRBJ2-3, with D perhaps TRBD1 (7 bases). This CDR3 has 16 amino acids. With 4 bases removed from V and 4 bases from J, the gap between germline ends came to 17 bases. Germline values: CDR1 KGHDR, CDR2 SFDVKD. In nucleotides, the CDR3 is TGTGCCACCAGTGACGGCAGGGGGGCCGGTCCAGATACGCAGTATTTT. Translated: CATSDGRGAGPDTQYF.